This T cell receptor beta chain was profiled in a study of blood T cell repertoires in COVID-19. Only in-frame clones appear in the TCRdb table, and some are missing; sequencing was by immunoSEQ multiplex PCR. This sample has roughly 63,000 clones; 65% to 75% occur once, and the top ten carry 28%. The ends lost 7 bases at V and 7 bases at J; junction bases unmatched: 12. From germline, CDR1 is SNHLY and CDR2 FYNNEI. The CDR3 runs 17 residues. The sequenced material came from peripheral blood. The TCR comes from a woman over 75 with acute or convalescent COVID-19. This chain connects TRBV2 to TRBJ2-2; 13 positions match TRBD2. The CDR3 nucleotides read TGTGCCAGCATCCCAGGACTAGCGGGAGTGTGGGGCGGGGAGCTGTTTTTT. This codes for CASIPGLAGVWGGELFF.